These 18 T cell receptor beta chains were sequenced from one sample in a study of blood T cell repertoires in COVID-19. Profiled with immunoSEQ multiplex PCR; TCRdb holds only in-frame clones, not every one. The table records 84,000 or so clones, around 80% of them present only once. The specimen was peripheral blood. These receptors were collected from a woman aged 80 or older with acute or convalescent COVID-19.

The chain carries TRBV10-3 and TRBJ2-5; 11 bases match TRBD2. The V gene's germline CDR1 is ENHRY and CDR2 SYGVKD. The length of the CDR3 is 19 residues. The ends lost 2 bases at V and 0 bases at J; junction bases unmatched: 11. The CDR3 bases are TGTGCCATCAGTGAGCGTAGCGGGGGGGCCTCTCTATACCAAGAGACCCAGTACTTC. Its translation: CAISERSGGASLYQETQYF.

This clone has only a few counts. The V gene is TRBV6-1, the J gene TRBJ1-1; the D is unclear. Trimming pared 1 base from V and 8 bases from J, leaving 11 bases between. The CDR3 length is 13 residues. Germline-derived CDR1 and CDR2 are MNHNS and SASEGT. CDR3 DNA: TGTGCCAGCAGTGAAGGCCCCGCGGCAGAAGCTTTCTTT. Translated: CASSEGPAAEAFF.

J is TRBJ2-1 and V is TRBV29-1; weak D call: TRBD1 (6 bases). The CDR3 covers 16 residues. Germline CDR1 is SQVTM and CDR2 is ANQGSEA. Trimming cost V 1 base and J 5 bases, with 18 bases left between them. CDR3 bases: TGCAGCGTTGAAGTCGCAGGGGAGTTTCGAGACAATGAGCAGTTCTTC. It is translated as CSVEVAGEFRDNEQFF.

This clone was seen a single time. The chain uses TRBV12-3 or TRBV12-4 and TRBJ1-2, with D perhaps TRBD1 (5 bases). Trimming shortened V by 5 bases and J by 5 bases, and 12 bases separated the two germline ends. The CDR3 spans 13 residues. CDR3 bases: TGTGCCAGCAGTCCGATCAGGGAATATGGCTACACCTTC. Its protein is CASSPIREYGYTF.

Written as DNA, the CDR3 is TGTGCCAGCAGCCCGAGGGACACTTCTACTAACTATGGCTACACCTTC. It codes for CASSPRDTSTNYGYTF. The V and J genes are TRBV21-1 and TRBJ1-2; the table's D call of TRBD1 was not tested on the DNA. TRBV21-1 corresponds to a pseudogene. The CDR3 is 16 amino acids.

This rearrangement joins TRBV10-3 to TRBJ2-2, with 8 bases lining up with TRBD2. Trimming at V came to 8 bases and at J to 4 bases, leaving 15 bases not matched to a gene. This CDR3 spans 17 amino acids. Germline loops: CDR1 ENHRY, CDR2 SYGVKD. Here the CDR3 reads CAIGFSGTREGTGELFF. In nucleotides, the CDR3 is TGTGCCATCGGTTTCTCCGGGACTAGGGAAGGCACCGGGGAGCTGTTTTTT.

The chain has TRBV18 and TRBJ2-5; 7 nucleotides line up with TRBD2. Germline V gene data show CDR1 as KGHSH and CDR2 as LQKENI. CDR3 size: 16 residues. V lost 4 bases, J lost 2 bases, and 10 bases stayed unmatched. This CDR3 reads CASSLNLAVNQETQYF. CDR3 nucleotide sequence: TGTGCCAGCTCACTCAATCTAGCGGTGAATCAAGAGACCCAGTACTTC.

The V call is TRBV7-2, the J call TRBJ2-3, with 8 bases fitting TRBD1. From germline, CDR1 is SGHTA and CDR2 FQGNSA. Unmatched junction bases numbered 3, after V lost 5 bases and J lost 2 bases. The CDR3 length is 14 residues. The CDR3 DNA reads as TGTGCCAGCAGCCCCCAGGGGGCCACAGATACGCAGTATTTT. Its translation is CASSPQGATDTQYF. The entire variable domain, with the rest obtained from reference TRBV7-2 and TRBJ2-3, is as follows: GAGVSQSPSNKVTEKGKDVELRCDPISGHTALYWYRQSLGQGLEFLIYFQGNSAPDKSGLPSDRFSAERTGGSVSTLTIQRTQQEDSAVYLCASSPQGATDTQYFGPGTRLTVL.

The gene calls are TRBV19 and TRBJ2-3; D call uncertain. CDR1 is LNHDA, CDR2 SQIVND, per germline (reference sequence). V lost 7 bases and J lost 1, with 9 bases in between. The CDR3 is 13 residues long. The CDR3 DNA reads TGTGCCAGTAATGTGGGCGGCACAGATACGCAGTATTTT. Translating gives CASNVGGTDTQYF.

The chain carries TRBV19 and TRBJ2-1; D possibly corresponds to TRBD1 (6 bases). Germline loops: CDR1 LNHDA, CDR2 SQIVND (reference sequence). V was clipped by 3 bases and J by 7 bases, with 16 bases between them. The CDR3 spans 15 residues. The CDR3, as DNA: TGTGCCAGTAGTATGGACAGACCCTTGGGGAATGAGCAGTTCTTC. This encodes CASSMDRPLGNEQFF.

The chain uses TRBV7-2 and TRBJ2-2; 13 positions match TRBD2. V was pared by 1 base and J by 8 bases, with 10 bases of the junction left unmatched. The CDR3 covers 18 residues. Germline V CDR1 and CDR2: SGHTA, FQGNSA. The CDR3 loop is CASSLVIGLAGARGELFF. In DNA, the CDR3 is TGTGCCAGCAGCTTAGTTATCGGACTAGCGGGGGCGAGGGGGGAGCTGTTTTTT.

This clone was seen more than once but under ten times. This chain's CDR3 is CASSERLAGYYNEQFF. CDR3 nucleotides: TGCGCCAGCAGTGAGCGGCTAGCGGGCTATTACAATGAGCAGTTCTTC. This chain links TRBV10-1 with TRBJ2-1, with TRBD2 matching over 8 bases. Germline CDR1 is WNHNN and CDR2 is SYGVQD (reference sequence). V trimming: 2 bases; J trimming: 4 bases; junction bases outside the gene matches: 7. The length of the CDR3 is 16 residues.

The chain carries TRBV27 and TRBJ2-2, with 9 bases fitting TRBD2. Germline lookup yields CDR1 MNHEY and CDR2 SMNVEV (reference sequence). V trimming: 10 bases; J trimming: 6 bases; junction bases outside the gene matches: 12. The CDR3 covers 15 residues. The CDR3 DNA follows: TGTGCCACCCTCCGGGGTAGCGGGGGACCCGGGGAGCTGTTTTTT. Translated, it gives CATLRGSGGPGELFF.

The genes are TRBV7-2 and TRBJ1-2; 8 nucleotides agree with TRBD1. After removal of 5 bases from V and 1 base from J, the junction contained 6 bases not matched to a gene. The CDR3 totals 15 residues. CDR1 is SGHTA, CDR2 FQGNSA, per germline. The CDR3 sequence is CASSLGTGNNYGYTF. DNA of the CDR3: TGTGCCAGCAGCCTCGGGACAGGCAATAACTATGGCTACACCTTC.

The chain employs TRBV28 and TRBJ2-1; 8 nucleotides match TRBD1. J lost 7 bases, V lost 8 bases, and 7 bases had no gene match. Germline lookup yields CDR1 MDHEN and CDR2 SYDVKM. The CDR3 has 13 amino acids. The CDR3 loop is CASCTGGGNEQFF. For the CDR3, the DNA is TGTGCCAGCTGTACAGGGGGAGGAAATGAGCAGTTCTTC.

V usage is TRBV5-4 and J usage is TRBJ2-5; D possibly corresponds to TRBD2 (5 bases). The CDR3 contains 14 residues. Looked up from germline, CDR1 is SGHNT and CDR2 is YYREEE (reference sequence). Trimming took 4 bases from V and 1 from J, leaving 11 bases between them. In DNA form, the CDR3 reads TGTGCCAGCAGCGCGGGTGGGGTCCAAGAGACCCAGTACTTC. Its protein is CASSAGGVQETQYF.

The chain carries TRBV3-1 (or the pseudogene TRBV3-2) and TRBJ1-1; D uncertain. This CDR3 spans 13 amino acids. Trimming pared 0 bases from V and 5 bases from J, leaving 7 bases between. Germline V lookup: CDR1 LGHDT, CDR2 YNNKEL (reference sequence). The CDR3, as DNA: TGTGCCAGCAGCCAAGATTTGCGGACTGAAGCTTTCTTT. Protein product: CASSQDLRTEAFF.

This clone was detected only a few times. CDR3 amino acids: CASSRTGDRELFF. CDR3 DNA: TGTGCCAGCTCACGTACAGGGGACCGGGAGCTGTTTTTT. The chain couples TRBV18 to TRBJ2-2; 7 nucleotides agree with TRBD1. This CDR3 has 13 amino acids. V shed 4 bases and J 9 bases; nucleotides not matched to a gene: 5. The V gene's germline CDR1 is KGHSH and CDR2 LQKENI.